This T cell receptor beta chain was captured in a study of CD39 and CD103 CD8 tumor-infiltrating T cells (dated by TCRdb to the late 2010s). About the full investigation: The repertoire comparisons shown came from four patients: one with an HPV-positive HNSCC, one with an HPV-negative HNSCC, one with ovarian cancer and one with melanoma. Deep sequencing of TCRbeta CDR3 was used to compare the repertoires of CD8 TIL subsets, defined by CD103 and CD39, with those of peripheral memory CD8 T cells. The paper's findings and limits, for the study overall: DP CD8 TILs appeared more oligoclonal than DN and SP CD8 TILs and blood memory CD8 T cells, with top 30 clonotypes covering about 56-86%. DP TIL clonotypes were rarely detected in blood or uninvolved lymph node, whereas DN TIL clonotypes were found to largely overlap with peripheral memory CD8 repertoires.

The germline V gene (reference sequence) specifies MNHNY as CDR1 and SVGAGI as CDR2. From cysteine to phenylalanine, the CDR3 is 15 amino acids long. This entry keeps only the CDR3 DNA: 45 bases, framed from base 1. V is cut by 6 bases and J by 2 bases, and the space between the germline ends is 14 bases. A note on this clone: What antigen it recognizes has not been identified. No qualities accompany the bases; no much larger clone lies one base away.

Patients were not receiving therapy at sample collection, though earlier treatments ranged from chemotherapy, radiotherapy, surgery and immunotherapy to none. Thawed cells were enriched for T lymphocytes with a negative-selection kit, adding EpCAM beads for tumor-infiltrating lymphocytes. CD8 TIL subsets were FACS-sorted as CD3+CD4-CD8+CD45RA- cells split by CD39 and CD103 expression into DN, SP and DP. Tumor specimens were minced and digested with hyaluronidase, collagenase and DNase for 1 h, filtered, Ficoll-enriched and cryopreserved. Populations were sorted to roughly 99% purity on a FACSAria II, and cell pellets were frozen for TCR sequencing without culture. Genomic DNA was extracted with the DNeasy Blood and Tissue Kit from about 10,000 to 100,000 sorted cells per subset. The TCRbeta V-J or V-D-J regions were sequenced and mapped through the immunoSEQ service, and coverage above 10x per sample was achieved. On the study's bioinformatics: Analysis was limited to productive rearrangements exported from the immunoSEQ Analyzer platform, and clonality was evaluated on the 500 most abundant clones. The Morisita-Horn similarity index and the Jaccard index were used to quantify repertoire overlap between populations. Morisita-Horn similarity between CD8 T-cell subset TCR repertoires was measured in 6 or 7 cancer patients. Not all clones reach the TCRdb copy of this immuneACCESS table, which keeps in-frame sequences only. Checked studies attribute under half of the gap to unresolved V genes and leave the rest unexplained. The V and J calls and clone size were taken over from that table, and D and trimming were inferred from the DNA. This sample lists around 720 clones; 55% were detected once. Jointly, the top ten make up 66% of the sample.

Material: CD39+ CD103+ CD8+ T cells sorted from the tumor. The cell subset or site label here, explained by the study, means: CD103+CD39+ double-positive CD45RA- CD8 T cells. The sequence joins TRBV6-6 to TRBJ1-3, and perhaps TRBD1 as D gene, on 5 matching bases. The TCR comes from a human donor with head and neck squamous cell carcinoma. The DNA sequence reads TGTGCCAGCAGAGCCCCGACAGAGCCTGGAAACACCATATATTTT. Translated, it reads CASRAPTEPGNTIYF.